The entry below describes one T cell receptor (beta chain). Antigen unknown. Per germline, CDR1 SGHRS and CDR2 YFSETQ. The CDR3 totals 13 residues. Trimming took off 2 bases at V and 0 bases at J, with 2 bases between the two ends. Clones were sequenced by immunoSEQ multiplex PCR, and TCRdb holds only the in-frame ones, with some missing. This repertoire shows some 140,000 clones, under 95% found once; its top ten account for roughly 3.1%. The data originate from a study of T cell responses to AZD1222 COVID-19 vaccine. Study conclusions and caveats: Donors in the cohort were predominantly white British and more often female, and clonal diversity was possibly underestimated.

The V call is TRBV5-1, the J call TRBJ2-2; D unclear. The TCR comes from an adult in good health. Sequenced material: peripheral blood, taken on day 0 of AZD1222 vaccination. The CDR3 DNA sequence: TGCGCCAGCAGCTTCCCGAACACCGGGGAGCTGTTTTTT. Its translation: CASSFPNTGELFF.